The 2 T cell receptor beta chains given below trace back to one sample, sequenced in a study of cytomegalovirus exposure and HLA in healthy donors. Primers for the PCR totalled 60 Vbeta and 13 Jbeta. Sequenced by immunoSEQ multiplex PCR; TCRdb stores in-frame clones only, minus some. The table shows about 230,000 clones, with around 83% occurring only once. The source material was PBMCs. These TCRs come from a girl aged 2 to 10 in good health and CMV-seronegative.

This chain uses TRBV2 with TRBJ2-2, with TRBD1 as a possible D gene (6 bases). The CDR3 extends over 14 amino acids. The germline CDR1 and CDR2 sequences are SNHLY and FYNNEI. Trimming removed 5 bases from V and 3 bases from J, with 10 bases in between. The CDR3 DNA follows: TGTGCCAGCAGTTTGAACAGGGACACCGGGGAGCTGTTTTTT. This sequence encodes CASSLNRDTGELFF.

The chain employs TRBV29-1 and TRBJ1-2; a weak D match, TRBD1 (6 bases). V lost 0 bases to trimming and J lost 7 bases, with 9 bases between them. Germline V gene data show CDR1 as SQVTM and CDR2 as ANQGSEA. The length of the CDR3 is 12 residues. The CDR3 spells CSVEEAGAGYTF. CDR3 nucleotide sequence: TGCAGCGTTGAAGAGGCGGGGGCTGGCTACACCTTC.